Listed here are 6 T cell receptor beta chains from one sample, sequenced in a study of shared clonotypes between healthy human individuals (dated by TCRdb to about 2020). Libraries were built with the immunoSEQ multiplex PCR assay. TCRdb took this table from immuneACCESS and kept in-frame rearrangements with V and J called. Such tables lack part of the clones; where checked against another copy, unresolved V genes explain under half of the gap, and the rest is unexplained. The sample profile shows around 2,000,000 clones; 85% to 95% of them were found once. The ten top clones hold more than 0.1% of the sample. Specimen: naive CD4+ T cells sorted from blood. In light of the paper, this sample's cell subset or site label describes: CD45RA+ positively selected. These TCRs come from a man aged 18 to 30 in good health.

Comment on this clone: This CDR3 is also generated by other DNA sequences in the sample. The CDR3 sequence: CSVRDGTYEQYF. The DNA of the CDR3 is TGCAGCGTTAGGGACGGGACCTACGAGCAGTACTTC. This chain joins TRBV29-1 and TRBJ2-7; either TRBD1 or TRBD2 may fit D (5 bases each). Germline CDR1 SQVTM, CDR2 ANQGSEA. The CDR3 sequence is 12 residues long. Trimming removed 5 bases at V and 2 bases at J, with 10 bases between.

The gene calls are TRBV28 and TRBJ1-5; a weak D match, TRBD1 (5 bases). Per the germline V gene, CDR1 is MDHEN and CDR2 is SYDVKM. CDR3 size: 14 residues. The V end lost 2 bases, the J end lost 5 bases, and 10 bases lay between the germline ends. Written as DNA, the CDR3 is TGTGCCAGCAGTTTAGACAGTCTTTATCAGCCCCAGCATTTT. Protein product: CASSLDSLYQPQHF. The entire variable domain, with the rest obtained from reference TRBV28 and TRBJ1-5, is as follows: DVKVTQSSRYLVKRTGEKVFLECVQDMDHENMFWYRQDPGLGLRLIYFSYDVKMKEKGDIPEGYSVSREKKERFSLILESASTNQTSMYLCASSLDSLYQPQHFGDGTRLSIL.

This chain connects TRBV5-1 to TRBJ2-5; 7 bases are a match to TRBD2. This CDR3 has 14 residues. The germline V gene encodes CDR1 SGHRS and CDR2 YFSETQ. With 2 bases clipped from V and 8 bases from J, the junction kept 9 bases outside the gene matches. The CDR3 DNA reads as TGCGCCAGCAGCTTAAGCGGGGACCCAGGAACCCAGTACTTC. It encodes CASSLSGDPGTQYF.

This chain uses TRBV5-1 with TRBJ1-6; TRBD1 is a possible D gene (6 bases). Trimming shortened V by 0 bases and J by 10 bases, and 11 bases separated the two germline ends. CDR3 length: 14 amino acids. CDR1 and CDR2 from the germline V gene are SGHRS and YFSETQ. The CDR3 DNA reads TGCGCCAGCAGCTTGGATCAGGGGTCGTCACCCCTCCACTTT. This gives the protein CASSLDQGSSPLHF. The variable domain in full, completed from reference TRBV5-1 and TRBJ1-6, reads KAGVTQTPRYLIKTRGQQVTLSCSPISGHRSVSWYQQTPGQGLQFLFEYFSETQRNKGNFPGRFSGRQFSNSRSEMNVSTLELGDSALYLCASSLDQGSSPLHFGNGTRLTVT.

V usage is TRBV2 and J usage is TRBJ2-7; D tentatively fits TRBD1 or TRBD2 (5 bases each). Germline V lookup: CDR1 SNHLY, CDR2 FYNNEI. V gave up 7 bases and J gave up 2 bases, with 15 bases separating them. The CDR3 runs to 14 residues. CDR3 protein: CASTRVWGPYEQYF. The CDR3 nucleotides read TGTGCCAGCACCCGCGTATGGGGACCCTACGAGCAGTACTTC.

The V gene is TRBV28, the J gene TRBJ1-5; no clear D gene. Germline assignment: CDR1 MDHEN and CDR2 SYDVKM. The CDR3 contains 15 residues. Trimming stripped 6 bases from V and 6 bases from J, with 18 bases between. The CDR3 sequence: CASRETGIHLQPQHF. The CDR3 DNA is TGTGCCAGCAGGGAGACCGGGATCCACCTTCAGCCCCAGCATTTT.